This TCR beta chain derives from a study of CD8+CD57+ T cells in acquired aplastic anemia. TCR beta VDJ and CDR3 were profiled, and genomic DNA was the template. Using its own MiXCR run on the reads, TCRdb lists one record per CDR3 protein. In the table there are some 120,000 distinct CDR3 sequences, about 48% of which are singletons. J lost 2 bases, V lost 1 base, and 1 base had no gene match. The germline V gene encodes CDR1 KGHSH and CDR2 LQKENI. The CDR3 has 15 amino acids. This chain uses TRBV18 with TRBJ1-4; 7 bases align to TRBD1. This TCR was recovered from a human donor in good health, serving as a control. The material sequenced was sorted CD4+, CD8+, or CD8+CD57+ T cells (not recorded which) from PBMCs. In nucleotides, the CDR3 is TGTGCCAGCTCACCACGGGGACAGACTAATGAAAAACTGTTTTTT. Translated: CASSPRGQTNEKLFF.